This is a list of T cell receptor beta chains from one sample in a study of blood T cell repertoires in COVID-19. TCRdb's copy holds only in-frame clones and misses some; the assay was immunoSEQ multiplex PCR. The sample records about 240,000 clones, roughly 87% being singletons. The specimen sequenced was peripheral blood. The receptor set was obtained from a man in his sixties who had recovered from COVID-19. CDR3s include the opening cysteine and the closing phenylalanine or tryptophan. Each record gives: D gene, V gene, J gene, clone size, CDR3 DNA, CDR3 protein. A D gene is named only where the DNA matches it firmly. Expanded clones are given a class, and other clones once, few, many or no size at all.

NA	TRBV19	TRBJ1-2	NA	TGTGCCAGTAAAAGAGGGAACAATGGCTACACCTTC	CASKRGNNGYTF
TRBD2	TRBV30	TRBJ2-3	once	TGTGCCTGGAGGAGTCGACCGGGACTAGCGGGGGCCGGGGATACGCAGTATTTT	CAWRSRPGLAGAGDTQYF
NA	TRBV3-1/TRBV3-2	TRBJ1-1	once	TGTGCCAGCAGCCAAGACAGATTTAACACTGAAGCTTTCTTT	CASSQDRFNTEAFF
NA	TRBV5-8	TRBJ1-5	NA	TGTGCCAGCAGCTTCGGCGGGGCCGAGAGACAGCCCCAGCATTTT	CASSFGGAERQPQHF
TRBD2	TRBV11-3	TRBJ2-2	NA	TGTGCCAGCAGCTTAGGAGCGGGGGGGCCCAGCGGGGAGCTGTTTTTT	CASSLGAGGPSGELFF
TRBD1	TRBV3-1/TRBV3-2	TRBJ1-5	NA	TGTGCCAGCAGCCAAAACCGAGACAGGGGTCAGCCCCAGCATTTT	CASSQNRDRGQPQHF
NA	TRBV27	TRBJ2-7	NA	TGTGCCAGCAGTTTGCAAGAGAAGTACGAGCAGTACTTC	CASSLQEKYEQYF
NA	TRBV30	TRBJ2-5	NA	TGTGCCTGGAGTGGAGGAGAGACCCAGTACTTC	CAWSGGETQYF
TRBD2	TRBV5-1	TRBJ2-2	once	TGCGCCAGCAGTCACACTAGCGGGGGGAGTACCGGGGAGCTGTTTTTT	CASSHTSGGSTGELFF
NA	TRBV5-4	TRBJ2-2	once	TGTGCCAGCAGCCTTGGGCGCCCCGAGCACACCGGGGAGCTGTTTTTT	CASSLGRPEHTGELFF
TRBD1	TRBV19	TRBJ1-1	NA	TGTGCCAGTAGTCCATTTACAGGGGGGGGTACTGAAGCTTTCTTT	CASSPFTGGGTEAFF
TRBD1	TRBV6-5	TRBJ2-7	NA	TGTGCCAGCAGGCTGACAGGGTGGGCCTCCTACGAGCAGTACTTC	CASRLTGWASYEQYF
NA	TRBV5-1	TRBJ1-4	NA	TGCGCCAGCAGCTTCACAGGTGCAACTAATGAAAAACTGTTTTTT	CASSFTGATNEKLFF
TRBD2	TRBV5-5	TRBJ2-1	NA	TGTGCCACCCTTAGCGGGGTTGGGAATGAGCAGTTCTTC	CATLSGVGNEQFF
TRBD2	TRBV18	TRBJ2-7	once	TGTGCCAGCTCACCACTCCTAAGCGGGGAGTCCTTCTACGAGCAGTACTTC	CASSPLLSGESFYEQYF
NA	TRBV5-1	TRBJ2-2	NA	TGCGCCAGCTTCGTGGGGGGGGGCCCCCGGGAGCTGTTTTTT	CASFVGGGPRELFF
NA	TRBV9	TRBJ1-4	NA	TGTGCCAGCAACACTGGGGCGGCAGGGCAAGGTGAAAAACTGTTTTTT	CASNTGAAGQGEKLFF
NA	TRBV10-3	TRBJ2-3	once	TGTGCCATCAGTGAGCCAGGGCACACAGATGCGCAGTATTTT	CAISEPGHTDAQYF